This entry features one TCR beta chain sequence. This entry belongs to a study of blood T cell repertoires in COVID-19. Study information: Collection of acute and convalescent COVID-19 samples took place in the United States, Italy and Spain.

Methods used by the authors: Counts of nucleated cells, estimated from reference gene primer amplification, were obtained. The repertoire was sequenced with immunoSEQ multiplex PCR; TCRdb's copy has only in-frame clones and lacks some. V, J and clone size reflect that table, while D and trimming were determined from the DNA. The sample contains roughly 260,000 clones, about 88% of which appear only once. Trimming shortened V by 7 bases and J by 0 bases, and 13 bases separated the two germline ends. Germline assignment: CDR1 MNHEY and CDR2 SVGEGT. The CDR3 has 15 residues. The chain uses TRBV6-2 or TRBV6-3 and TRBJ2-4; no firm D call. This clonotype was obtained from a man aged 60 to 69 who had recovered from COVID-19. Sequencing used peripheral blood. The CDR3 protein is CASTPTPVAKNIQYF. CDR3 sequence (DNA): TGTGCCAGCACCCCAACACCCGTAGCCAAAAACATTCAGTACTTC.